Described below is a single T cell receptor beta chain sequence and its context. The antigen remains undetermined. The CDR3 runs 14 residues. Germline V gene sequence: CDR1 MNHEY, CDR2 SVGEGT. V lost 3 bases, J lost 5 bases, and 11 bases lay in between. The source of the sample is a study of early T cells in non-severe SARS-CoV-2 infection. General study points: The study's VDJdb matching favored anti-spike CD8 responses and missed private and CD4 specificities.

Researchers attached unique molecular identifiers to individual cDNA molecules. A single record per CDR3 protein comes from TCRdb applying MiXCR to the 5' RACE reads. The data show tens of thousands of distinct CDR3 sequences, around 9.3% seen once. This clonotype was sampled from an adult who was a healthcare worker with PCR-confirmed SARS-CoV-2 infection or an uninfected control (not recorded which). Sample: whole blood. The chain uses TRBV6-2 or TRBV6-3 and TRBJ1-5; D remains ambiguous. CDR3 protein: CASSYKENDQPQHF. CDR3 nucleotides: TGTGCCAGCAGTTATAAGGAAAATGATCAGCCCCAGCATTTT.